Listed below are T cell receptor beta chains from one sample, sequenced in a study of T cells in Graves' hyperthyroidism and ophthalmopathy. MiXCR, run by TCRdb on the multiplex PCR reads, gives a single entry per CDR3 protein. The table lists a few hundred thousand distinct CDR3 sequences, roughly 15% of them singletons. The sequencing input was blood. These receptors were obtained from a woman under 30 with Graves' hyperthyroidism. Both conserved end residues are part of each CDR3. D genes are given only for firm matches. Size tells how often a clone was seen (once, few, many) or the class of an expanded clone, and some rows leave it out.

v_gene	abundance	j_gene	d_gene	CDR3aa	CDR3nt
TRBV7-2	-	TRBJ2-1	-	CASSLMGPQLYNEQFF	TGTGCCAGCAGCTTAATGGGACCCCAACTCTACAATGAGCAGTTCTTC
TRBV9	-	TRBJ2-6	TRBD1	CASSGGQRSSGANVLTF	TGTGCCAGCAGCGGGGGACAGCGGAGCTCTGGGGCCAACGTCCTGACTTTC
TRBV5-1	many	TRBJ1-2	TRBD1	CASSFGQEGYGYTF	TGCGCCAGCAGCTTCGGACAGGAAGGTTATGGCTACACCTTC
TRBV20-1	few	TRBJ2-5	-	CSARPGTEETQYF	TGCAGTGCTAGACCCGGGACTGAAGAGACCCAGTACTTC
TRBV7-9	many	TRBJ1-2	-	CASNLSGGNGYTF	TGTGCCAGCAACCTGTCGGGAGGGAATGGCTACACCTTC
TRBV5-5	-	TRBJ1-5	-	CASSLGPYYDSNQPQHF	TGTGCCAGCAGCTTGGGGCCGTATTACGATAGCAATCAGCCCCAGCATTTT
TRBV28	many	TRBJ2-4	TRBD1	CATRTERRRGSENIQYF	TGTGCCACCCGAACCGAGCGGCGCAGGGGGTCTGAAAACATTCAGTACTTC
TRBV11-2	many	TRBJ1-4	-	CASGRSRNEKLFF	TGTGCCAGCGGAAGGTCAAGGAATGAAAAACTGTTTTTT
TRBV18	-	TRBJ2-1	TRBD1	CASSPTKGGWHEQFF	TGTGCCAGCTCACCCACGAAAGGGGGCTGGCATGAGCAGTTCTTC
TRBV9	many	TRBJ2-1	-	CASSVNGESYNEQFF	TGTGCCAGCAGCGTAAACGGGGAATCCTACAATGAGCAGTTCTTC
TRBV29-1	many	TRBJ1-1	-	CSVPSLGGTEAFF	TGCAGCGTTCCCTCACTGGGAGGCACTGAAGCTTTCTTT
TRBV5-1	-	TRBJ2-3	TRBD2	CASSFGTSGTDTQYF	TGCGCCAGCAGCTTCGGGACTAGCGGTACAGATACGCAGTATTTT
TRBV27	-	TRBJ1-2	-	CASSYAGTYGYTF	TGTGCCAGCAGTTACGCCGGGACCTATGGCTACACCTTC
TRBV7-3	few	TRBJ1-1	TRBD1	CASSPGQVQGTEAFF	TGTGCCAGCAGCCCGGGACAGGTCCAAGGCACTGAAGCTTTCTTT
TRBV2	many	TRBJ1-6	-	CASSEARDGNSPLHF	TGTGCCAGCAGTGAAGCGAGGGACGGCAATTCACCCCTCCACTTT
TRBV6-2/TRBV6-3	many	TRBJ1-1	-	CASSFSANPPGDTEAFF	TGTGCCAGCAGTTTCTCGGCGAATCCCCCGGGGGACACTGAAGCTTTCTTT
TRBV6-1	-	TRBJ2-7	TRBD1	CASSSRTGRSPYEQYF	TGTGCCAGCAGTTCCCGGACAGGGAGATCACCCTACGAGCAGTACTTC
TRBV28	-	TRBJ1-2	-	CASSPLGRLEDYGYTF	TGTGCCAGCAGTCCCCTGGGACGGTTGGAGGACTATGGCTACACCTTC
TRBV15	many	TRBJ1-1	-	CATSRGQMNTEAFF	TGTGCCACCAGCAGAGGACAGATGAACACTGAAGCTTTCTTT
TRBV5-1	few	TRBJ2-1	-	CASCPEGGSSYNEQFF	TGCGCCAGCTGCCCCGAGGGGGGCAGCTCCTACAATGAGCAGTTCTTC
TRBV27	-	TRBJ2-4	TRBD2	CASRWTSAVGDIQYF	TGTGCCAGCAGGTGGACTAGCGCGGTAGGGGACATTCAGTACTTC
TRBV12-3/TRBV12-4	many	TRBJ2-5	TRBD2	CASSISGTGTQYF	TGTGCCAGCAGCATAAGCGGGACTGGGACCCAGTACTTC
TRBV3-1	many	TRBJ2-1	TRBD2	CASSQITSGRYNEQFF	TGTGCCAGCAGCCAGATAACTAGCGGGAGGTACAATGAGCAGTTCTTC
TRBV27	many	TRBJ1-1	TRBD1	CASSLTGGGVSTEAFF	TGTGCCAGCAGCTTAACAGGGGGGGGGGTAAGCACTGAAGCTTTCTTT
TRBV5-1	-	TRBJ2-7	TRBD2	CASRKPGLAGGSSYEQYF	TGCGCCAGCAGGAAACCCGGCCTAGCGGGAGGGAGCTCCTACGAGCAGTACTTC
TRBV29-1	many	TRBJ1-1	-	CSVRSRGNTEAFF	TGCAGCGTGCGAAGCAGGGGGAACACTGAAGCTTTCTTT
TRBV6-2/TRBV6-3	many	TRBJ2-7	TRBD2	CASRLAGGSYEQYF	TGTGCCAGCAGACTAGCGGGAGGCTCCTACGAGCAGTACTTC
TRBV28	many	TRBJ1-2	TRBD1	CANSGQGNYGYTF	TGTGCCAATTCGGGACAGGGGAACTATGGCTACACCTTC
TRBV24-1	many	TRBJ1-1	-	CATSDVGNTEAFF	TGTGCCACCAGTGATGTGGGGAACACTGAAGCTTTCTTT
TRBV5-1	many	TRBJ2-1	TRBD2	CASSKLAGAYNEQFF	TGCGCCAGCAGCAAACTAGCGGGGGCCTACAATGAGCAGTTCTTC
TRBV20-1	-	TRBJ2-3	TRBD2	CSARAGGRGTDTQYF	TGCAGTGCTAGAGCGGGAGGGCGGGGCACAGATACGCAGTATTTT